This T cell receptor (beta chain) appears in the sequencing data of a study of blood T cell repertoires in COVID-19. Overall study context: The samples span acute and convalescent COVID-19 from the United States, Italy and Spain.

Source study methods: Amplification from reference gene primers served as the basis for estimated nucleated cell counts. Produced via immunoSEQ multiplex PCR; TCRdb's table is partial and in-frame only. V and J calls and clone size follow that table, whereas D and trimming were derived from the DNA. The sample lists around 290,000 clones, 80% to 95% seen once, with over 2% in the top ten. The germline V gene has CDR1 SGHTA and CDR2 FQGNSA. Trimming took 2 bases from V and 1 from J; bases not matched to a gene: 4. The CDR3 runs to 15 residues. The chain carries TRBV7-2 and TRBJ2-7, with TRBD2 identical over 8 bases. The TCR was taken from a woman in her 30s with COVID-19, enrolled during active disease. Sequencing used peripheral blood. The CDR3 reads CASSLYTSGSYEQYF. CDR3 bases: TGTGCCAGCAGCTTATATACTAGCGGATCCTACGAGCAGTACTTC.